Following are 19 T cell receptor beta chains from one sample sequenced in a study of T cell changes during pregnancy in multiple sclerosis. The protocol was immunoSEQ multiplex PCR, while the TCRdb copy is restricted to in-frame clones and leaves out a portion. The sample contains under 40,000 clones, about 92% of which appear only once. The sequences come from CD8+ T cells from peripheral blood mononuclear cells, collected before pregnancy. The receptors stem from a female donor with multiple sclerosis, enrolled in a pregnancy study.

The V and J genes are TRBV9 and TRBJ2-1; D call uncertain. V shed 4 bases and J shed 5 bases, with 13 bases lying between them. CDR3 length equals 14 residues. Germline V lookup: CDR1 SGDLS, CDR2 YYNGEE. The CDR3 loop reads CASSPRYPDNEQFF. The CDR3 bases are TGTGCCAGCAGCCCGAGATACCCCGACAATGAGCAGTTCTTC.

The CDR3 here is CASSLAPLSGGNEQFF. The CDR3 bases are TGTGCCAGCAGCTTAGCCCCCCTGAGCGGGGGCAATGAGCAGTTCTTC. The V gene is TRBV7-9, the J gene TRBJ2-1; 8 nucleotides match TRBD2. Looked up from germline, CDR1 is SEHNR and CDR2 is FQNEAQ (reference sequence). The CDR3 is 16 residues long. With 0 bases clipped from V and 6 bases from J, the junction kept 7 bases outside the gene matches.

CDR3 sequence reads: CASSPPGAGVTYEQYF. Written as DNA, the CDR3 is TGTGCCAGCAGCCCCCCAGGAGCGGGAGTAACCTACGAGCAGTACTTC. The chain employs TRBV14 and TRBJ2-7; TRBD2 matches at 8 bases. Germline V gene sequence: CDR1 SGHDN, CDR2 FVKESK. J lost 2 bases, V lost 4 bases, and 10 bases had no gene match. The CDR3 runs to 16 residues.

This chain links TRBV11-2 with TRBJ1-1; unclear D gene. CDR3 length equals 16 residues. Between the trimmed V and J ends, which lost 2 bases and 0 bases, there was a span of 13 bases. Germline V gives CDR1 SGHAT, CDR2 FQNNGV. The DNA of the CDR3 is TGTGCCAGCAGCTTATGGGCAAGTGGAATGAACACTGAAGCTTTCTTT. Translating gives CASSLWASGMNTEAFF.

The J gene is TRBJ2-7, the V gene TRBV6-1; D is unresolved. CDR1 MNHNS and CDR2 SASEGT come from the germline V gene. The length of the CDR3 is 15 residues. V was pared by 2 bases and J by 3 bases, with 14 bases between. The CDR3 protein is CASSERLLWVYEQYF. Written as DNA, the CDR3 is TGTGCCAGCAGTGAACGACTCCTATGGGTCTACGAGCAGTACTTC.

This chain links TRBV9 with TRBJ2-5; D may be TRBD2 (5 bases). The length of the CDR3 is 15 residues. Trimming pared 4 bases from V and 5 bases from J, leaving 18 bases between. CDR1 SGDLS and CDR2 YYNGEE come from the germline V gene. The CDR3 reads CASSHGSALSETQYF. CDR3 sequence (DNA): TGTGCCAGCAGCCACGGTAGCGCCCTTAGCGAGACCCAGTACTTC.

This clone occurred once. The rearrangement joins TRBV4-1 to TRBJ2-7; 8 bases agree with TRBD2. This CDR3 is 15 amino acids long. The junction had 4 bases not matched to a gene; V was cut back by 2 bases and J by 1 base. CDR1 is MGHRA, CDR2 YSYEKL, per germline. CDR3 sequence: CASSQIAGNSYEQYF. In nucleotides, the CDR3 is TGCGCCAGCAGCCAAATAGCGGGGAATTCCTACGAGCAGTACTTC.

The CDR3, as DNA: TGTGCCAGCAGTTGGGTCCCGGGACTAGCGGGAACAAACACAGATACGCAGTATTTT. It is translated as CASSWVPGLAGTNTDTQYF. This chain joins TRBV28 and TRBJ2-3, with 13 bases matching TRBD2. With 4 bases clipped from V and 2 bases from J, the junction kept 12 bases outside the gene matches. Per the germline V gene, CDR1 is MDHEN and CDR2 is SYDVKM. There are 19 residues in the CDR3.

The rearrangement uses TRBV5-4 and TRBJ1-1; 7 bases agree with TRBD1. The length of the CDR3 is 17 residues. Germline assignment: CDR1 SGHNT and CDR2 YYREEE (reference sequence). Germline trimming cut 2 bases from V and 0 bases from J; bases unmatched to any gene: 10. Here the CDR3 reads CASSLGGWEAVNTEAFF. In nucleotides, the CDR3 is TGTGCCAGCAGCTTAGGGGGCTGGGAGGCGGTGAACACTGAAGCTTTCTTT. Variable domain in full (rest from reference TRBV5-4 and TRBJ1-1): ETGVTQSPTHLIKTRGQQVTLRCSSQSGHNTVSWYQQALGQGPQFIFQYYREEENGRGNFPPRFSGLQFPNYSSELNVNALELDDSALYLCASSLGGWEAVNTEAFFGQGTRLTVV.

This chain links TRBV28 with TRBJ2-2; D is uncertain. The germline V gene encodes CDR1 MDHEN and CDR2 SYDVKM. Deletions cut 4 bases from V and 2 bases from J, with 5 bases between. The CDR3 is made up of 13 amino acids. The DNA for the CDR3 is TGTGCCAGCAGTTCAGATAACACCGGGGAGCTGTTTTTT. Amino acids: CASSSDNTGELFF. The full variable domain, rest sourced from reference TRBV28 and TRBJ2-2, is DVKVTQSSRYLVKRTGEKVFLECVQDMDHENMFWYRQDPGLGLRLIYFSYDVKMKEKGDIPEGYSVSREKKERFSLILESASTNQTSMYLCASSSDNTGELFFGEGSRLTVL.

In this sample, this clone turned up once. The chain uses TRBV7-2 and TRBJ2-4; no reliable D call. The V end was cut by 5 bases, the J end by 0 bases, with 14 bases between. Germline CDR1 and CDR2: SGHTA and FQGNSA. CDR3 size: 16 residues. DNA of the CDR3: TGTGCCAGCAGCCCGCGGCGTGGTATAGCCAAAAACATTCAGTACTTC. Translation gives CASSPRRGIAKNIQYF.

The CDR3 nucleotides read TGTGCCAGCAGGCACAGGGGAGAGAGAAATGAAAAACTGTTTTTT. The encoded protein is CASRHRGERNEKLFF. V gene TRBV2 combines with J gene TRBJ1-4; TRBD1 matches at 7 bases. V was clipped by 6 bases and J by 5 bases; unmatched bases: 9. This CDR3 contains 15 residues. Germline CDR1 is SNHLY and CDR2 is FYNNEI.

The chain carries TRBV5-1 and TRBJ1-2; 8 nucleotides agree with TRBD1. Trimming cost V 3 bases and J 6 bases; bases outside gene matches: 13. The CDR3 contains 16 residues. CDR1 SGHRS and CDR2 YFSETQ come from the germline V gene. CDR3 sequence (DNA): TGCGCCAGCAGCTCCCGGACAGGGAGGGAGGCAGATGGCTACACCTTC. This gives the protein CASSSRTGREADGYTF.

This clone showed up just a few times. V is TRBV19 and J is TRBJ1-1, with D tentatively TRBD1 (5 bases). With 7 bases removed from V and 1 base from J, the gap between germline ends came to 13 bases. The CDR3 covers 14 residues. Germline assignment: CDR1 LNHDA and CDR2 SQIVND (reference sequence). CDR3 in amino acids: CASKVRQRNTEAFF. The CDR3 coding sequence is TGTGCCAGTAAGGTCCGACAGAGGAACACTGAAGCTTTCTTT.

About this clone: Different DNA sequences within this sample yield the same CDR3. The chain links TRBV27 to TRBJ1-5; 8 bases map to TRBD1. The germline V gene encodes CDR1 MNHEY and CDR2 SMNVEV (reference sequence). Trimming at V came to 5 bases and at J to 4 bases, leaving 7 bases not matched to a gene. This CDR3 is 15 amino acids long. The CDR3 sequence is CASSPRDRPNQPQHF. The DNA for the CDR3 is TGTGCCAGCAGTCCCCGGGACAGGCCAAATCAGCCCCAGCATTTT.

The J gene is TRBJ1-2, the V gene TRBV28; D ambiguous. CDR3 size: 12 residues. CDR1 and CDR2 from the germline V gene are MDHEN and SYDVKM. Trimming took off 6 bases at V and 5 bases at J, with 10 bases between the two ends. The CDR3 region has the DNA TGTGCCAGCAGCAGTGAACAGTATGGCTACACCTTC. Protein sequence: CASSSEQYGYTF.

V gene TRBV6-5 combines with J gene TRBJ2-7, with D hard to call. Trimming removed 5 bases at V and 4 bases at J, with 9 bases between. The germline V gene encodes CDR1 MNHEY and CDR2 SVGAGI. This CDR3 has 12 amino acids. The chain's CDR3 is CASSTSRYEQYF. CDR3 sequence (DNA): TGTGCCAGCAGTACGTCCCGGTACGAGCAGTACTTC.

The genes are TRBV7-9 and TRBJ2-5; TRBD2 matches at 16 bases. The germline CDR1 and CDR2 sequences are SEHNR and FQNEAQ (reference sequence). This CDR3 comprises 18 residues. Unmatched junction bases numbered 13, after V lost 5 bases and J lost 7 bases. CDR3 in amino acids: CASSAGTSGGAGSATQYF. CDR3 nucleotides: TGTGCCAGCAGCGCCGGGACTAGCGGGGGGGCCGGGAGTGCGACCCAGTACTTC.

V gene TRBV28 combines with J gene TRBJ1-1, with TRBD1 matching 8 bases. Trimming at V came to 7 bases and at J to 5 bases, leaving 6 bases not matched to a gene. There are 13 residues in the CDR3. Germline CDR1 MDHEN, CDR2 SYDVKM. Here the CDR3 DNA reads TGTGCCAGCATACTCGACAGGGGAACTGAAGCTTTCTTT. Protein product: CASILDRGTEAFF.